This TCR beta chain was profiled in a study of lymphopenia after photon versus proton radiotherapy. This clone came up a few times. The antigen remains unidentified. Germline CDR1 is SNHLY and CDR2 is FYNNEI. After removal of 7 bases from V and 6 bases from J, the junction contained 9 bases not matched to a gene. This CDR3 has 16 residues. TCRdb's copy holds only in-frame clones and misses some; the assay was immunoSEQ multiplex PCR. There are 160,000 or so clones in the sample; around 85% occur only once, and about 4.3% lies in the top ten. Study results and limitations: Post-nadir diversity loss with photons came from oligoclonal expansion, particularly CD8+ Temra cells.

V usage is TRBV2 and J usage is TRBJ2-7; TRBD2 matches at 16 bases. The TCR sequence derives from a man aged 50 to 59 with gastric cancer. This sample comprised peripheral blood, obtained from a patient treated with photon-based radiotherapy. The DNA of the CDR3 is TGTGCCAGCACCCCGGGACTAGCGGGAGGGAAGGGCGAGCAGTACTTC. This translates into CASTPGLAGGKGEQYF.